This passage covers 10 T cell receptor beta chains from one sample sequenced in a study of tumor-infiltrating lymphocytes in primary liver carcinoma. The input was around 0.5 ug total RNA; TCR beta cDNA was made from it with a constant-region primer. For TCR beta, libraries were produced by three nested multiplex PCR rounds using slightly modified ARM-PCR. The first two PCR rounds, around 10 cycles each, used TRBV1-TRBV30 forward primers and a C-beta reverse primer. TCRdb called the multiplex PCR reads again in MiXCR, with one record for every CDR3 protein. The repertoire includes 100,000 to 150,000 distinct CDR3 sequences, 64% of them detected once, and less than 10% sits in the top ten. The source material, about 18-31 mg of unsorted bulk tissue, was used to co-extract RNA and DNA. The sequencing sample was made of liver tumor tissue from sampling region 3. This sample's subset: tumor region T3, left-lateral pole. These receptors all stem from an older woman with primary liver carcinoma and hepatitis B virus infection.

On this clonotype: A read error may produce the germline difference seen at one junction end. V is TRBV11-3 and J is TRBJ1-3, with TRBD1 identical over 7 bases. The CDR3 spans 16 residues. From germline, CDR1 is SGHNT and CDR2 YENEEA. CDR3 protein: CVSSFAGQVSGSTIYF. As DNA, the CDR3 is TGTGTCAGCAGCTTCGCAGGACAGGTCTCTGGAAGCACCATATATTTT.

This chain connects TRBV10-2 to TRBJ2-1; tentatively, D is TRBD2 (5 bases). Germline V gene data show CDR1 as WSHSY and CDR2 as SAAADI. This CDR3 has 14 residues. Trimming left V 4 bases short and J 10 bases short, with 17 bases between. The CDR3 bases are TGCGCCAGCAGTGTGTTTAGGTTTGGGAGCGAGCAGTTCTTC. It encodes CASSVFRFGSEQFF.

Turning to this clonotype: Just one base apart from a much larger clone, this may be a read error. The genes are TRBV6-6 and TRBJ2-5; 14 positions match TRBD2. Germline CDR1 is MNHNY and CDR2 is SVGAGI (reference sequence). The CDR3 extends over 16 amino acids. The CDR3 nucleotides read TGTGTCAGCAGTCCCGGACTAGCGGGAGGCGAGGAGACCCAGTACTTC. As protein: CVSSPGLAGGEETQYF.

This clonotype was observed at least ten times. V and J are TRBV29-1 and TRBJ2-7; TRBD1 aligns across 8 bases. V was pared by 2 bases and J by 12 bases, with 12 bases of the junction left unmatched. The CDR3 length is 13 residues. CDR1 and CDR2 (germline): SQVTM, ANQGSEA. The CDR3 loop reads CSVESSRDRYRYF. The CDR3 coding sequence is TGCAGCGTTGAATCGTCCCGGGACAGGTATCGGTACTTC.

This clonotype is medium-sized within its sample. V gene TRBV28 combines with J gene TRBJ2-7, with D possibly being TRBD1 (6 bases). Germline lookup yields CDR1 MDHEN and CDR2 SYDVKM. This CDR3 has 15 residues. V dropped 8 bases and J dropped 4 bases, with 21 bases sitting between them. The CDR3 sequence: CASGFLGTPNYEQYF. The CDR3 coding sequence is TGTGCCAGCGGCTTTTTGGGGACACCCAATTACGAGCAGTACTTC.

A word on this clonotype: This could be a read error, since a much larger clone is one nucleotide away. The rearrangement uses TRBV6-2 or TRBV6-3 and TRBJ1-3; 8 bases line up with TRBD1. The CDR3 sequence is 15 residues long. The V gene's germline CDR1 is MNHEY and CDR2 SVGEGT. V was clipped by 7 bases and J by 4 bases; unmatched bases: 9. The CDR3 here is CASIRTGSRGNTIYF. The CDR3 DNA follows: TGTGCCAGCATCCGGACAGGGTCAAGAGGAAACACCATATATTTT.

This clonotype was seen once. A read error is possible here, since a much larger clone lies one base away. In DNA, the CDR3 is TGTGCCAGCAGTTACACCTCCGGGACTAGCGTGAAATACAATGAGCAGTTCTTC. Translation: CASSYTSGTSVKYNEQFF. The V call is TRBV6-6, the J call TRBJ2-1, with TRBD2 identical over 10 bases. This CDR3 has 18 amino acids. J gave up 4 bases and V 2 bases, and 11 bases lay outside the gene matches. CDR1 is MNHNY and CDR2 is SVGAGI in the germline V gene (reference sequence).

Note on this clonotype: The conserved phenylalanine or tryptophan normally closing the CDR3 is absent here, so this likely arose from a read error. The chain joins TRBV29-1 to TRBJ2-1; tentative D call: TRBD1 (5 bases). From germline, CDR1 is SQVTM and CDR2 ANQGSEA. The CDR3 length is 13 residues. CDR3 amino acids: CSVSRTSNNDQFL. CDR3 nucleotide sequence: TGCAGCGTTTCCAGGACATCCAACAATGATCAGTTCCTC.

CDR3 in amino acids: CASGRVEFGYNEQFF. The CDR3 region has the DNA TGTGCCAGCGGTCGCGTCGAGTTCGGTTACAATGAGCAGTTCTTC. The chain couples TRBV25-1 to TRBJ2-1; D remains ambiguous. The germline gives CDR1 MGHDK, CDR2 SYGVNS. This CDR3 is 15 amino acids long. V gave up 8 bases and J gave up 4 bases, with 18 bases separating them.

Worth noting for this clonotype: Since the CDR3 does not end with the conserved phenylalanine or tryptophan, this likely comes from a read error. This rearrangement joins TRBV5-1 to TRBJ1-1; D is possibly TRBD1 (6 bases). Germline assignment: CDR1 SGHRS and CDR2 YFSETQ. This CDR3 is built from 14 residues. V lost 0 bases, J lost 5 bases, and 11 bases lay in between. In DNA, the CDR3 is TGCGCCAGCAGCTTGGGTCCAAGGGGGACTGAAGCTTTCCTT. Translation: CASSLGPRGTEAFL.